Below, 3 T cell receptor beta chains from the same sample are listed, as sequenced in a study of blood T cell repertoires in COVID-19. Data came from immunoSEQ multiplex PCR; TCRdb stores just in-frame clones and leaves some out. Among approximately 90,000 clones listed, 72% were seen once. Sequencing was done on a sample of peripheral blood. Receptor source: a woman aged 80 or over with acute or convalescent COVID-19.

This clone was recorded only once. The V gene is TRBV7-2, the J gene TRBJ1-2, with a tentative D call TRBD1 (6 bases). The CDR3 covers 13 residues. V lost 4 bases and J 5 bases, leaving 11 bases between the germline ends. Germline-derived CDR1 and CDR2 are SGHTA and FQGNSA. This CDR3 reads CASSSGQNYGYTF. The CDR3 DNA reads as TGTGCCAGCAGCTCCGGACAGAATTATGGCTACACCTTC.

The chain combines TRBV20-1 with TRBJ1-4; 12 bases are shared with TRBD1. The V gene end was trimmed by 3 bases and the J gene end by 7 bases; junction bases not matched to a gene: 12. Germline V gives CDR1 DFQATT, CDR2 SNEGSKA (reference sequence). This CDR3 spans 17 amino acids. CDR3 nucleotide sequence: TGCAGTGCTAGTCCGGGGGACAGGGGGCTGTTAATTGAAAAACTGTTTTTT. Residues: CSASPGDRGLLIEKLFF.

This chain's CDR3 is CASSLITGALSYNEQFF. CDR3 DNA: TGCGCCAGCAGCTTGATCACAGGGGCCCTCTCCTACAATGAGCAGTTCTTC. The chain combines TRBV5-1 with TRBJ2-1; 7 bases align to TRBD1. The CDR3 sequence is 17 residues long. CDR1 is SGHRS and CDR2 is YFSETQ in the germline V gene. V lost 1 base and J lost 0; bases outside the gene matches: 7.